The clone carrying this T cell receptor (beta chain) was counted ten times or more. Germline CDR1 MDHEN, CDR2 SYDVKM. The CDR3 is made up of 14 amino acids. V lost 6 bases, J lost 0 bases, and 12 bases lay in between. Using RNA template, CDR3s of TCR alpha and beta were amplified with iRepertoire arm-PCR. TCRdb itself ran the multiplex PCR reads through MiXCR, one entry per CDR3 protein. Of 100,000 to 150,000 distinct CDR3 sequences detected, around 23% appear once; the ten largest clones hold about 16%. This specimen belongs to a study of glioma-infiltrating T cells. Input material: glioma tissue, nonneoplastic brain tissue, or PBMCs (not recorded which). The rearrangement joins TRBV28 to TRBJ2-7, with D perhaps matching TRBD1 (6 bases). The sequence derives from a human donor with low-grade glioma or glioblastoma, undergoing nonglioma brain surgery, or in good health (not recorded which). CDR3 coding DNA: TGTGCCAGCAGCCCAACAGGGCACTCCTACGAGCAGTACTTC. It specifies CASSPTGHSYEQYF.